Below, 29 T cell receptor beta chains from the same sample are listed, as sequenced in a study of response to subunit inactivated influenza vaccine. TCRdb fed the RT-PCR reads into MiXCR, producing one record per CDR3 protein. The sample yields hundreds of thousands of distinct CDR3 sequences, 14% seen once. The input for sequencing was PBMCs from blood, taken approximately 15 days before vaccination. The receptors were sampled from a man aged 45-65 years who received an inactivated influenza vaccine.

There are a few counts of this clonotype. This chain joins TRBV7-6 and TRBJ2-3; D perhaps matches TRBD2 (5 bases). The germline V gene has CDR1 SGHVS and CDR2 FNYEAQ. V was trimmed by 2 bases and J by 3 bases, leaving 12 bases between them. The CDR3 has 15 residues. The CDR3 here is CASSLLRAVTDTQYF. The CDR3 nucleotides read TGTGCCAGCAGCTTATTGAGGGCTGTTACAGATACGCAGTATTTT.

This clonotype was observed a handful of times. The J gene is TRBJ2-2, the V gene TRBV7-2; the D is unclear. The CDR3 runs to 14 residues. The ends were cut back, 1 base at V and 4 bases at J, with 7 bases in the middle. Germline V gene data show CDR1 as SGHTA and CDR2 as FQGNSA. In DNA form, the CDR3 reads TGTGCCAGCAGCTTAGTCCTCCTCACCGGGGAGCTGTTTTTT. Residues: CASSLVLLTGELFF.

The chain uses TRBV12-3 or TRBV12-4 and TRBJ2-3; perhaps TRBD2 as D (6 bases). The CDR3 length is 11 residues. V gave up 8 bases and J gave up 14 bases, with 17 bases separating them. The CDR3 loop is CASGTYGGWYF. CDR3 bases: TGTGCCAGCGGAACCTACGGGGGTTGGTATTTT.

This clonotype was seen many times. The chain uses TRBV12-3 or TRBV12-4 and TRBJ2-1; 13 bases agree with TRBD2. The V and J ends lost 3 bases and 9 bases, in that order; junction bases with no gene match: 8. This CDR3 region has 16 residues. CDR3 sequence (DNA): TGTGCCAGCAGTTTTTGGGGACTAGCGGGATCGGGTGAGCAGTTCTTC. The encoded protein is CASSFWGLAGSGEQFF.

This clonotype was recorded at least ten times. The chain carries TRBV5-1 and TRBJ2-7; possibly TRBD1 for D (6 bases). V gave up 5 bases and J gave up 4 bases, with 10 bases separating them. Germline V lookup: CDR1 SGHRS, CDR2 YFSETQ. The CDR3 length is 12 residues. The CDR3 here is CASRRDTYEQYF. The CDR3 DNA follows: TGCGCCAGCAGAAGGGACACTTACGAGCAGTACTTC.

This clonotype appeared once. This rearrangement joins TRBV29-1 to TRBJ1-1; D perhaps matches TRBD1 (5 bases). V gave up 7 bases and J gave up 3 bases, with 18 bases separating them. Germline CDR1 is SQVTM and CDR2 is ANQGSEA. This CDR3 has 14 residues. The CDR3 region is CSEIGAISDTEAFF. The CDR3 DNA is TGCAGCGAAATAGGGGCAATATCAGACACTGAAGCTTTCTTT.

This clonotype was found a few times. The rearrangement uses TRBV25-1 and TRBJ2-1; 8 bases map to TRBD1. CDR3 length: 15 residues. CDR1 is MGHDK, CDR2 SYGVNS, per germline. With 3 bases clipped from V and 8 bases from J, the junction kept 9 bases outside the gene matches. Here the CDR3 DNA reads TGTGCCAGCAGTGAGCGGACAGGGAGATCCGATGAGCAGTTCTTC. This codes for CASSERTGRSDEQFF.

This clonotype occurred a few times. The chain couples TRBV12-1 to TRBJ2-3; TRBD2, the table's D call, was not compared with the DNA. TRBV12-1 is a documented pseudogene. CDR3 size: 23 residues. DNA of the CDR3: TGTGCCAGCAGCTTCCTGGATGGTAGCGGGGGCCCCGACTCAGACTTTGGCACAGATACGCAGTATTTT. It yields the protein CASSFLDGSGGPDSDFGTDTQYF.

The sample holds a few counts of this clonotype. CDR3 residues: CSARSAGVSYEQYF. CDR3 sequence (DNA): TGCAGTGCTAGATCGGCAGGCGTTTCCTACGAGCAGTACTTC. The chain employs TRBV20-1 and TRBJ2-7, with unresolved D. From germline, CDR1 is DFQATT and CDR2 SNEGSKA (reference sequence). This CDR3 has 14 amino acids. V was pared by 2 bases and J by 1 base, with 12 bases between.

The gene calls are TRBV20-1 and TRBJ2-3, with 10 bases that match TRBD2. Per germline, CDR1 DFQATT and CDR2 SNEGSKA (reference sequence). The trim removed 5 bases at V and 4 bases at J, leaving 6 bases unmatched. This CDR3 comprises 14 residues. CDR3 sequence reads: CSASAGGVSDTQYF. Here the CDR3 DNA reads TGCAGTGCTTCAGCGGGAGGGGTCTCAGATACGCAGTATTTT.

This clonotype was counted many times. The chain is built from TRBV20-1 and TRBJ2-3, with TRBD2 matching over 9 bases. The CDR3 is 14 amino acids. Trimming cost V 6 bases and J 6 bases; bases outside gene matches: 10. The germline V gene encodes CDR1 DFQATT and CDR2 SNEGSKA (reference sequence). CDR3 region: CSADPITSGDTQYF. In nucleotides, the CDR3 is TGCAGTGCGGACCCCATTACTAGCGGGGATACGCAGTATTTT.

This clonotype was seen once. This chain uses TRBV2 with TRBJ2-7; the D is unclear. This CDR3 region has 12 residues. Germline V gene data show CDR1 as SNHLY and CDR2 as FYNNEI. V was cut by 7 bases and J by 2 bases, with 9 bases left in between. CDR3 sequence reads: CASNRQTYEQYF. CDR3 DNA: TGTGCCAGCAATCGTCAAACCTACGAGCAGTACTTC.

This clonotype was seen at least ten times. V and J are TRBV14 and TRBJ1-5, with D possibly TRBD1 on 5 matching bases. The CDR3 runs 14 residues. Germline lookup yields CDR1 SGHDN and CDR2 FVKESK. With 7 bases removed from V and 7 bases from J, the gap between germline ends came to 17 bases. CDR3 nucleotide sequence: TGTGCCAGCAAAAGGGTAGGGGCACGACAGCCCCAGCATTTT. Translating it yields CASKRVGARQPQHF.

This clonotype was counted only a few times. V and J are TRBV20-1 and TRBJ1-5; D ambiguous. The CDR3 loop spans 13 amino acids. Germline-derived CDR1 and CDR2 are DFQATT and SNEGSKA (reference sequence). Trimming removed 4 bases at V and 2 bases at J, with 9 bases between. The CDR3 region has the DNA TGCAGTGCTATGGAGTGGGGCAATCAGCCCCAGCATTTT. Its translation is CSAMEWGNQPQHF.

This sequence joins TRBV24-1 and TRBJ2-5, with 7 positions matching TRBD2. The CDR3 totals 16 residues. Germline V gene lookup returns CDR1 KGHDR and CDR2 SFDVKD. J lost 2 bases, V lost 3 bases, and 8 bases had no gene match. CDR3 bases: TGTGCCACCAGTGATATCCAACTAGCGAATCAAGAGACCCAGTACTTC. This sequence encodes CATSDIQLANQETQYF.

This clonotype was observed many times. The chain uses TRBV29-1 and TRBJ2-2; TRBD1 aligns across 10 bases. Per the germline V gene, CDR1 is SQVTM and CDR2 is ANQGSEA. The ends lost 4 bases at V and 2 bases at J; junction bases unmatched: 4. This CDR3 region has 15 residues. CDR3 DNA: TGCAGCGTTGGCCGGGACAGGGGAAACACCGGGGAGCTGTTTTTT. This encodes CSVGRDRGNTGELFF.

This clonotype has more than one count but fewer than ten. The chain is built from TRBV29-1 and TRBJ2-1, with 12 bases fitting TRBD2. This CDR3 spans 16 amino acids. V trimming: 3 bases; J trimming: 2 bases; junction bases outside the gene matches: 5. Germline CDR1 and CDR2: SQVTM and ANQGSEA. CDR3 residues: CSVDETSGSPYNEQFF. CDR3 in DNA: TGCAGCGTTGATGAGACTAGCGGGAGCCCCTACAATGAGCAGTTCTTC.

This clonotype was counted a few times. The chain employs TRBV2 and TRBJ2-4, with D unclear. Germline V gene lookup returns CDR1 SNHLY and CDR2 FYNNEI. The CDR3 length is 14 residues. With 6 bases removed from V and 1 base from J, the gap between germline ends came to 10 bases. This CDR3 is CASRPDMAKNIQYF. CDR3 sequence (DNA): TGTGCCAGCAGGCCTGACATGGCCAAAAACATTCAGTACTTC.

This clonotype was found many times. The rearrangement links TRBV7-2 to TRBJ2-1, with 8 bases lining up with TRBD2. The CDR3 consists of 16 residues. V was pared by 3 bases and J by 6 bases, with 10 bases of the junction left unmatched. Germline V gene lookup returns CDR1 SGHTA and CDR2 FQGNSA. CDR3 loop: CASSFRTGGGRNEQFF. CDR3 DNA sequence: TGTGCCAGCAGCTTCCGAACCGGGGGGGGCCGCAATGAGCAGTTCTTC.

This clonotype has ten or more counts. V is TRBV5-1 and J is TRBJ2-2, with D maybe TRBD1 (6 bases). Germline CDR1 is SGHRS and CDR2 is YFSETQ. V lost 1 base, J lost 6 bases, and 10 bases lay in between. The CDR3 loop spans 14 amino acids. CDR3 sequence (DNA): TGCGCCAGCAGCTTGCACAGGGAGTCCGGGGAGCTGTTTTTT. Protein: CASSLHRESGELFF.

The chain employs TRBV28 and TRBJ1-2, with D possibly being TRBD1 (6 bases). CDR3 length: 16 residues. In germline, CDR1 is MDHEN, CDR2 SYDVKM. V was trimmed by 5 bases and J by 1 base, leaving 17 bases between them. In DNA form, the CDR3 reads TGTGCCAGCAGTGTCGGGGGGACACCAGATAACTATGGCTACACCTTC. This translates into CASSVGGTPDNYGYTF.

This clonotype appeared a few times. The chain recombines TRBV29-1 with TRBJ2-7; D is possibly TRBD2 (5 bases). Germline V CDR1 and CDR2: SQVTM, ANQGSEA. V lost 3 bases to trimming and J lost 6 bases, with 21 bases between them. This CDR3 is built from 15 residues. The CDR3: CSVEVFLPGGGEQYF. As DNA, the CDR3 is TGCAGCGTTGAGGTGTTTCTACCGGGTGGAGGCGAGCAGTACTTC.

The sample holds a few counts of this clonotype. The chain links TRBV20-1 to TRBJ1-2; 7 positions agree with TRBD1. Germline V CDR1 and CDR2: DFQATT, SNEGSKA (reference sequence). CDR3 length: 17 amino acids. Trimming took 3 bases from V and 0 from J; bases not matched to a gene: 13. CDR3 DNA sequence: TGCAGTGCTAGTCCAGACAGGGAACCCTTAGCTAACTATGGCTACACCTTC. The encoded protein is CSASPDREPLANYGYTF.

A few counts support this clonotype. The chain has TRBV7-2 and TRBJ2-7; D is tentatively TRBD1 or TRBD2 (11 bases each). Trimming took 1 base from V and 3 from J, leaving 25 bases between them. The CDR3 consists of 19 residues. Per germline, CDR1 SGHTA and CDR2 FQGNSA. The CDR3 nucleotides are TGTGCCAGCAGCTTAGGAGGGACAGGGGGACTAGCGGACCGCTACGAGCAGTACTTC. It specifies CASSLGGTGGLADRYEQYF.

The chain couples TRBV7-2 to TRBJ2-5; a possible D gene is TRBD2 (5 bases). Looked up from germline, CDR1 is SGHTA and CDR2 is FQGNSA. Deletions cut 4 bases from V and 3 bases from J, with 9 bases between. The CDR3 has 13 amino acids. The CDR3 is CASSSTREETQYF. The CDR3 region has the DNA TGTGCCAGCAGCTCAACTAGGGAAGAGACCCAGTACTTC.

This clonotype has only a few counts. This chain connects TRBV18 to TRBJ1-1, with D tentatively TRBD1 (5 bases). The germline V and J ends were trimmed by 2 bases and 6 bases, with 13 bases remaining between them. This CDR3 comprises 14 residues. Germline lookup yields CDR1 KGHSH and CDR2 LQKENI. The CDR3: CASSPRQGEAEAFF. The CDR3 region has the DNA TGTGCCAGCTCACCAAGGCAGGGTGAGGCTGAAGCTTTCTTT. The full variable domain, with the rest looked up from reference TRBV18 and TRBJ1-1, is NAGVMQNPRHLVRRRGQEARLRCSPMKGHSHVYWYRQLPEEGLKFMVYLQKENIIDESGMPKERFSAEFPKEGPSILRIQQVVRGDSAAYFCASSPRQGEAEAFFGQGTRLTVV.

The chain joins TRBV20-1 to TRBJ2-7, with D possibly TRBD2 on 5 matching bases. V was cut by 0 bases and J by 3 bases, with 12 bases left in between. Germline V gene data show CDR1 as DFQATT and CDR2 as SNEGSKA (reference sequence). This CDR3 comprises 14 residues. CDR3 DNA sequence: TGCAGTGCTAGAGATAATGCGGGTAGCTACGAGCAGTACTTC. Translated, it gives CSARDNAGSYEQYF.

This clonotype came up a few times. V and J are TRBV18 and TRBJ2-1; D not resolved. Germline lookup yields CDR1 KGHSH and CDR2 LQKENI. V was clipped by 3 bases and J by 11 bases, with 17 bases between them. The CDR3 runs 14 residues. The CDR3 protein is CASSPGENRNQQFF. The CDR3 nucleotides are TGTGCCAGCTCACCTGGAGAGAATCGGAACCAGCAGTTCTTC.

This clonotype was observed a few times. This chain joins TRBV12-3 or TRBV12-4 and TRBJ2-7, with TRBD1 matching 7 bases. The CDR3 contains 15 residues. V was clipped by 3 bases and J by 3 bases; unmatched bases: 8. DNA of the CDR3: TGTGCCAGCAGTTTCGAACAGGGGACGAACTACGAGCAGTACTTC. It translates to CASSFEQGTNYEQYF.